This T cell receptor (beta chain) appears in the sequencing data of a study of T cell responses to AZD1222 COVID-19 vaccine. Turning to this clone: Its matching antigen is unknown.

Per germline, CDR1 SGHDT and CDR2 YYEEEE. CDR3 length: 15 residues. Trimming removed 3 bases from V and 7 bases from J; junction bases left unmatched: 11. Whole-study results and caveats: Just a handful of people given AZD1222 tested seropositive at baseline. In the spike-specific TCR repertoire, nearly half reportedly target unmutated variant regions.

Produced via immunoSEQ multiplex PCR; TCRdb's table is partial and in-frame only. The sample records 90,000 to 120,000 clones, approximately 90% being singletons. The rearrangement links TRBV5-6 to TRBJ1-2; 8 bases fit TRBD1. The sample in question was peripheral blood, obtained 28 days after the second AZD1222 dose. The TCR was taken from an adult who received the AZD1222 COVID-19 vaccine. CDR3 residues: CASSSPGQALGGYTF. The CDR3, as DNA: TGTGCCAGCAGCTCTCCGGGACAGGCTTTAGGTGGCTACACCTTC.